The 19 T cell receptor beta chains given below trace back to one sample, sequenced in a study of glioma-infiltrating T cells after dendritic cell vaccination. The assay was immunoSEQ multiplex PCR, and TCRdb's table has in-frame clones only and misses some. The sample has around 73,000 clones; about 80% are singletons. Specimen: blood, collected before dendritic cell vaccination. All receptors derive from a human donor with glioblastoma.

V is TRBV5-3 and J is TRBJ2-7; D is ambiguous. TRBV5-3 has ORF status, its function being uncertain. Trimming cost V 4 bases and J 7 bases, with 12 bases left between them. This CDR3 is built from 12 residues. CDR3 in amino acids: CARSPSPGEQYV. CDR3 DNA: TGTGCCAGAAGCCCAAGCCCCGGGGAGCAGTACGTC.

A single count supports this clone. V is TRBV5-1 and J is TRBJ2-7; 9 positions agree with TRBD1. The V segment lost 4 bases and the J segment 1 base; nucleotides outside the gene matches: 9. CDR1 SGHRS and CDR2 YFSETQ come from the germline V gene. The CDR3 sequence is 16 residues long. The CDR3, as DNA: TGCGCCAGCAGCACGGGACAGGGCGGGAATTCCTACGAGCAGTACTTC. This translates into CASSTGQGGNSYEQYF.

The chain is built from TRBV6-1 and TRBJ2-2; 7 positions agree with TRBD1. This CDR3 spans 11 amino acids. Germline V lookup: CDR1 MNHNS, CDR2 SASEGT. Here the CDR3 DNA reads TGTGGGACAGGGAACACCGGGGAGCTGTTTTTT. Its protein is CGTGNTGELFF.

The V gene is TRBV6-6, the J gene TRBJ1-1, with D maybe TRBD1 (5 bases). CDR3 length: 12 amino acids. Germline V lookup: CDR1 MNHNY, CDR2 SVGAGI (reference sequence). Trimming took off 7 bases at V and 1 base at J, with 7 bases between the two ends. The CDR3 nucleotides are TGTGCCAGCATCGACAGGAACACTGAAGCTTTCTTT. Translation: CASIDRNTEAFF.

The chain has TRBV9 and TRBJ2-2, with TRBD2 identical over 13 bases. This CDR3 has 19 residues. After removal of 3 bases from V and 1 base from J, the junction contained 9 bases not matched to a gene. The germline V gene has CDR1 SGDLS and CDR2 YYNGEE. The CDR3 here is CASSATPGLAGKNTGELFF. In DNA, the CDR3 is TGTGCCAGCAGCGCTACTCCGGGACTAGCGGGAAAGAACACCGGGGAGCTGTTTTTT.

The V and J genes are TRBV6-5 and TRBJ1-5; D perhaps matches TRBD1 (6 bases). V was clipped by 6 bases and J by 4 bases, with 16 bases between them. Germline loops: CDR1 MNHEY, CDR2 SVGAGI. There are 15 residues in the CDR3. The CDR3 sequence is CASRLRQATNQPQHF. The CDR3 DNA sequence: TGTGCCAGCAGACTACGACAGGCAACAAATCAGCCCCAGCATTTT.

The rearrangement uses TRBV9 and TRBJ2-1, with 7 positions matching TRBD2. From germline, CDR1 is SGDLS and CDR2 YYNGEE. The V and J ends lost 3 bases and 3 bases, in that order; junction bases with no gene match: 9. The CDR3 extends over 16 amino acids. Written as DNA, the CDR3 is TGTGCCAGCAGCGCCCGGGGCGGGAGCTACTACAATGAGCAGTTCTTC. Encoded protein: CASSARGGSYYNEQFF.

This clone was recorded only once. The V and J genes are TRBV2 and TRBJ2-7; D call uncertain. The germline CDR1 and CDR2 sequences are SNHLY and FYNNEI. This CDR3 has 11 amino acids. Trimming removed 4 bases from V and 2 bases from J, with 3 bases in between. CDR3: CASSGAYEQYF. CDR3 sequence (DNA): TGTGCCAGCAGTGGAGCCTACGAGCAGTACTTC.

This rearrangement joins TRBV6-6 to TRBJ1-2, with D tentatively TRBD1 (6 bases). Trimming removed 2 bases from V and 4 bases from J, with 11 bases in between. The CDR3 runs to 14 residues. CDR1 MNHNY and CDR2 SVGAGI come from the germline V gene (reference sequence). Here the CDR3 reads CASSYPTGLYGYTF. The CDR3 DNA follows: TGTGCCAGCAGTTACCCGACAGGCCTCTATGGCTACACCTTC.

This chain connects TRBV10-3 to TRBJ2-7; perhaps TRBD1 as D (6 bases). Trimming took 0 bases from V and 1 from J, leaving 10 bases between them. The CDR3 has 15 residues. Looked up from germline, CDR1 is ENHRY and CDR2 is SYGVKD. CDR3 bases: TGTGCCATCAGTGAGTCGTTTGGACAGTCCTACGAGCAGTACTTC. Translation gives CAISESFGQSYEQYF.

The sample holds one count of this clone. This chain uses TRBV6-5 with TRBJ2-2; weak D call: TRBD2 (5 bases). Trimming took 6 bases from V and 0 from J, leaving 8 bases between them. The germline V gene has CDR1 MNHEY and CDR2 SVGAGI. The CDR3 is 14 residues long. CDR3 in amino acids: CASRGSPNTGELFF. The DNA of the CDR3 is TGTGCCAGCAGGGGGAGCCCGAACACCGGGGAGCTGTTTTTT.

This chain connects TRBV27 to TRBJ2-7; possibly TRBD2 for D (5 bases). This CDR3 is 12 amino acids long. CDR1 is MNHEY and CDR2 is SMNVEV in the germline V gene (reference sequence). Trimming took off 8 bases at V and 4 bases at J, with 12 bases between the two ends. The CDR3 bases are TGTGCCAGCCGGTCGGGCGGGTACGAGCAGTACTTC. As protein: CASRSGGYEQYF.

This clone was observed a few times. V and J are TRBV6-6 and TRBJ1-2; a possible D gene is TRBD1 (5 bases). The germline V gene has CDR1 MNHNY and CDR2 SVGAGI (reference sequence). V lost 6 bases, J lost 4 bases, and 15 bases lay in between. The CDR3 totals 14 residues. The CDR3 spells CASRNPVGVYGYTF. CDR3 bases: TGTGCCAGCAGGAACCCGGTAGGGGTCTATGGCTACACCTTC.

This rearrangement joins TRBV7-9 to TRBJ2-5; 7 nucleotides line up with TRBD1. Per the germline V gene, CDR1 is SEHNR and CDR2 is FQNEAQ (reference sequence). The CDR3 is 14 residues long. V lost 1 base to trimming and J lost 3 bases; unmatched junction nucleotides: 2. CDR3 nucleotides: TGTGCCAGCAGCTTAGGACAGGGAAAAGAGACCCAGTACTTC. Its protein product is CASSLGQGKETQYF. The entire variable domain, with the rest obtained from reference TRBV7-9 and TRBJ2-5, is as follows: DTGVSQNPRHKITKRGQNVTFRCDPISEHNRLYWYRQTLGQGPEFLTYFQNEAQLEKSRLLSDRFSAERPKGSFSTLEIQRTEQGDSAMYLCASSLGQGKETQYFGPGTRLLVL.

The gene calls are TRBV5-6 and TRBJ2-7, with a possible D match to TRBD1 (5 bases). This CDR3 is built from 14 residues. Trimming shortened V by 0 bases and J by 3 bases, and 10 bases separated the two germline ends. Germline loops: CDR1 SGHDT, CDR2 YYEEEE. The CDR3, as DNA: TGTGCCAGCAGCTTGGGGCAGGGCGGCTACGAGCAGTACTTC. It is translated as CASSLGQGGYEQYF.

Comment on this clone: Relative to the germline gene, one junction end is altered; a read error may explain this. The chain employs TRBV19 and TRBJ1-6, with 11 bases fitting TRBD1. The CDR3 has 17 amino acids. Looked up from germline, CDR1 is LNHDA and CDR2 is SQIVND (reference sequence). The CDR3 nucleotides read TGTGCCAGTAGTTCTAGGACAGGGGGCTCCGATAATTCACCCCTCCACTTT. It codes for CASSSRTGGSDNSPLHF.

The V gene is TRBV29-1, the J gene TRBJ1-4; 8 nucleotides line up with TRBD1. CDR3 length equals 13 residues. The germline gives CDR1 SQVTM, CDR2 ANQGSEA. The junction had 7 bases not matched to a gene; V was cut back by 6 bases and J by 7 bases. This CDR3 is CSVGQGAGEKLFF. The CDR3 DNA reads TGCAGCGTCGGCCAGGGGGCTGGTGAAAAACTGTTTTTT.

The rearrangement links TRBV7-8 to TRBJ1-5; perhaps TRBD1 as D (5 bases). Trimming removed 5 bases from V and 5 bases from J, with 10 bases in between. This CDR3 contains 13 residues. Germline values: CDR1 SGHVS, CDR2 FQNEAQ. The CDR3 bases are TGTGCCAGCAGCCCAAGACAGCATCAGCCCCAGCATTTT. Protein sequence: CASSPRQHQPQHF. Filled out from reference TRBV7-8 and TRBJ1-5, the complete variable domain reads GAGVSQSPRYKVAKRGQDVALRCDPISGHVSLFWYQQALGQGPEFLTYFQNEAQLDKSGLPSDRFFAERPEGSVSTLKIQRTQQEDSAVYLCASSPRQHQPQHFGDGTRLSIL.

The chain combines TRBV6-1 with TRBJ2-7; TRBD2 matches 9 bases. The CDR3 is 15 residues long. The germline CDR1 and CDR2 sequences are MNHNS and SASEGT. After removal of 3 bases from V and 2 bases from J, the junction contained 5 bases not matched to a gene. DNA of the CDR3: TGTGCCAGCAGTGATTCGGGACTAGCCCCCTACGAGCAGTACGTC. Its protein is CASSDSGLAPYEQYV.